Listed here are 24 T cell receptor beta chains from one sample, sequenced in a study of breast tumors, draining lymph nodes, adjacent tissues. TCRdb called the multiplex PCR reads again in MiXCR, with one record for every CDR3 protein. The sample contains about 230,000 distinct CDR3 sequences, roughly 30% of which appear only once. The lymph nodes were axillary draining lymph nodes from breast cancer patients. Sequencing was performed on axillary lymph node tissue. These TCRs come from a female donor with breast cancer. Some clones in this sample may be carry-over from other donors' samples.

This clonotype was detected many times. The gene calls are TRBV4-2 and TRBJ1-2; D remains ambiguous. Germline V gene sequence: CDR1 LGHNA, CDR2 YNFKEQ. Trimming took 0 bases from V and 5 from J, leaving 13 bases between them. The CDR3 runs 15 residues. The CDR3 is CASSQDAGNPYGYTF. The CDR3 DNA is TGTGCCAGCAGCCAAGATGCCGGAAACCCTTATGGCTACACCTTC.

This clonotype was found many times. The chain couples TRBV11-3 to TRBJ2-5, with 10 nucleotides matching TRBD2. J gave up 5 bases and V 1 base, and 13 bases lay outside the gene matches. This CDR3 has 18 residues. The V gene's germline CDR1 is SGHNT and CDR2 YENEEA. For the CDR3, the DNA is TGTGCCAGCAGCTTAGGGACTAGCGGCCCTCCCGGGGGGGAGACCCAGTACTTC. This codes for CASSLGTSGPPGGETQYF.

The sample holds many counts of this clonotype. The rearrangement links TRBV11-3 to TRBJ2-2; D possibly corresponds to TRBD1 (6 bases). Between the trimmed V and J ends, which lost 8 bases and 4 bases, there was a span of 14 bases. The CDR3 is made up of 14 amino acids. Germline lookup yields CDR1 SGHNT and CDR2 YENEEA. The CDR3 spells CASSPGVFTGELFF. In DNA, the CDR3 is TGTGCCAGCTCCCCAGGGGTTTTCACCGGGGAGCTGTTTTTT.

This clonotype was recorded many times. The CDR3 DNA follows: TGCAGTGCTAGTTCCCTAGCGGGAGATTCCTACGAGCAGTACTTC. This codes for CSASSLAGDSYEQYF. The rearrangement uses TRBV20-1 and TRBJ2-7, with TRBD2 matching over 10 bases. Germline-derived CDR1 and CDR2 are DFQATT and SNEGSKA (reference sequence). The CDR3 totals 15 residues. V was pared by 3 bases and J by 1 base, with 6 bases of the junction left unmatched.

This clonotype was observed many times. The CDR3 here is CASSFPPQPQHF. The CDR3 DNA is TGTGCCAGCAGTTTTCCCCCTCAGCCCCAGCATTTT. This chain uses TRBV12-3 or TRBV12-4 with TRBJ1-5; no definite D call. The V and J ends lost 3 bases and 6 bases respectively, with 6 bases between them. There are 12 residues in the CDR3.

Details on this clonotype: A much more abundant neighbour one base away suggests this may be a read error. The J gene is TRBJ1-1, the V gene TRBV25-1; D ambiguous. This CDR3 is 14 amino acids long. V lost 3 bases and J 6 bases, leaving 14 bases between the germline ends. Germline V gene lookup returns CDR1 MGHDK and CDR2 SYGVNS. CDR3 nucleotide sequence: TGTGCCAGCAGTGACACAATAGGGTTAGCTGAAGCTTTCTTT. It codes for CASSDTIGLAEAFF.

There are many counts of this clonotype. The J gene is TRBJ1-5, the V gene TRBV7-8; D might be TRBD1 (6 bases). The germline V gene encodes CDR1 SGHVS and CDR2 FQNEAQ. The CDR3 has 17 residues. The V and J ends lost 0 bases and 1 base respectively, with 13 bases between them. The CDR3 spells CASSLARGGRSNQPQHF. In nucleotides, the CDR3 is TGTGCCAGCAGCTTAGCGAGGGGGGGGCGGAGCAATCAGCCCCAGCATTTT.

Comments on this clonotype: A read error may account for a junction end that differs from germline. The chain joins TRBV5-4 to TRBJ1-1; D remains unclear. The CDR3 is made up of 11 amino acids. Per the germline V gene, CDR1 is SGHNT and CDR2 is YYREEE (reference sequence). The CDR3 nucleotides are TGTGCCCGCAGCTCCTTCACTGAAGCTTTCTTT. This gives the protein CARSSFTEAFF.

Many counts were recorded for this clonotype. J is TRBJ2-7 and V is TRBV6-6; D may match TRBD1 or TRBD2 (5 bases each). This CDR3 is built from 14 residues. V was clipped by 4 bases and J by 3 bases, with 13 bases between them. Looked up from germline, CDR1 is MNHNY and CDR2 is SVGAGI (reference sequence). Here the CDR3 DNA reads TGTGCCAGCAGTTCCGGGGACCAGTTCTACGAGCAGTACTTC. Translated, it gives CASSSGDQFYEQYF.

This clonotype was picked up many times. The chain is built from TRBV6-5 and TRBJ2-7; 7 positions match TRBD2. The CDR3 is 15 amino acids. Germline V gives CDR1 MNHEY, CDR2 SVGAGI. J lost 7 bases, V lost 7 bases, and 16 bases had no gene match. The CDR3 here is CASIPSPGRVWEQYF. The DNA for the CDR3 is TGTGCCAGCATTCCTAGTCCAGGGAGGGTGTGGGAGCAGTACTTC.

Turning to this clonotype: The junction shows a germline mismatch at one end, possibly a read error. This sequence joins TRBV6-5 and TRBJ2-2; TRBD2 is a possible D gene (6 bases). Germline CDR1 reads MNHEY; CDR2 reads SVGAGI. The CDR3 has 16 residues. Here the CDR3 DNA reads TGTGCCAGCAGTTACGAGCAGGGATTAACGGCCGGGGGGCTGTTTTTT. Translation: CASSYEQGLTAGGLFF.

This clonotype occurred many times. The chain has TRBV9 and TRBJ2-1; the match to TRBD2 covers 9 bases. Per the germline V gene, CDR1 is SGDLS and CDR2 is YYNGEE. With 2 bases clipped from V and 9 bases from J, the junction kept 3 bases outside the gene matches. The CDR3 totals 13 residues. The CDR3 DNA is TGTGCCAGCAGCGTGACTAGCGGTCCTGAGCAGTTCTTC. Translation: CASSVTSGPEQFF.

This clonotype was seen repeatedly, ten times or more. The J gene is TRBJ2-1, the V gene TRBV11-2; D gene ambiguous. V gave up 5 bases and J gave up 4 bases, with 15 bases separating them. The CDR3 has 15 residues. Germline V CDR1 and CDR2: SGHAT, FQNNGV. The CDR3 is CASSQWWQRYNEQFF. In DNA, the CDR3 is TGTGCCAGCAGCCAATGGTGGCAGAGGTACAATGAGCAGTTCTTC.

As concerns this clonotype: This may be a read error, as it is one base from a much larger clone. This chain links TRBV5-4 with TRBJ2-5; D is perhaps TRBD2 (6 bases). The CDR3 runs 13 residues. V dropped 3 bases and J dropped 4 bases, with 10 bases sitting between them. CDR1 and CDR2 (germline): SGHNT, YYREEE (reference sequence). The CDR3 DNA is TGTGCCAGCAGCTCTAGCGCCCCAGAGACCCAGTACTTC. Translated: CASSSSAPETQYF.

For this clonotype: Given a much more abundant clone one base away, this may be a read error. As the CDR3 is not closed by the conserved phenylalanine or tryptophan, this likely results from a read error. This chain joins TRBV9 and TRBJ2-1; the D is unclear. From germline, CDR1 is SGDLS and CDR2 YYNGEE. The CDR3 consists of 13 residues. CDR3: CASSVEPLNKQFS. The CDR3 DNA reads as TGTGCCAGCAGCGTAGAACCCCTCAATAAGCAGTTCTCC.

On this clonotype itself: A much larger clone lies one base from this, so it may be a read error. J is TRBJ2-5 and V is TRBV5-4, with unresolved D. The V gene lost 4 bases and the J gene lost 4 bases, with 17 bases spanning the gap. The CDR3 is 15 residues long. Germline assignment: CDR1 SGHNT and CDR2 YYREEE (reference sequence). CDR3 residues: CASSPGLSPGETQYF. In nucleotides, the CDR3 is TGTGCCAGCAGCCCGGGTTTAAGTCCAGGAGAGACCCAGTACTTC.

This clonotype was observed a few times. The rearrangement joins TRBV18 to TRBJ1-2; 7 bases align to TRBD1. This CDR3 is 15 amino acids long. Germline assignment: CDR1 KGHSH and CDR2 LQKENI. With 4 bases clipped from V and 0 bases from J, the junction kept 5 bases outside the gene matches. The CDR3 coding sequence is TGTGCCAGCTCACGTGACAGGGCAGCTAACTATGGCTACACCTTC. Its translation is CASSRDRAANYGYTF. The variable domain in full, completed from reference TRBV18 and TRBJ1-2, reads NAGVMQNPRHLVRRRGQEARLRCSPMKGHSHVYWYRQLPEEGLKFMVYLQKENIIDESGMPKERFSAEFPKEGPSILRIQQVVRGDSAAYFCASSRDRAANYGYTFGSGTRLTVV.

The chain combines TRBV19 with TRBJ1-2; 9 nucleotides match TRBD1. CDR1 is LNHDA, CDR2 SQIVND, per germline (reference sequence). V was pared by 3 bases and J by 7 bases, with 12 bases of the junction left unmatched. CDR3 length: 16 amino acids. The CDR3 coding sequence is TGTGCCAGTAGTATTCTGACAGGGGGTCCCCCAGCTGGCTACACCTTC. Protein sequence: CASSILTGGPPAGYTF. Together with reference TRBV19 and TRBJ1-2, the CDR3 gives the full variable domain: DGGITQSPKYLFRKEGQNVTLSCEQNLNHDAMYWYRQDPGQGLRLIYYSQIVNDFQKGDIAEGYSVSREKKESFPLTVTSAQKNPTAFYLCASSILTGGPPAGYTFGSGTRLTVV.

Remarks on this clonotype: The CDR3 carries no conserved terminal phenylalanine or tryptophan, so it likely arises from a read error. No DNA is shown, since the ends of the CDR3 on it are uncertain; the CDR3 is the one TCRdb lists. The CDR3 sequence is CATSDRTSGQGAEGTPS. The chain uses TRBV24-1 and TRBJ1-2; TRBD1, the table's D call, was not compared with the DNA. The CDR3 totals 17 residues, both ends included. Germline CDR1 is KGHDR and CDR2 is SFDVKD.

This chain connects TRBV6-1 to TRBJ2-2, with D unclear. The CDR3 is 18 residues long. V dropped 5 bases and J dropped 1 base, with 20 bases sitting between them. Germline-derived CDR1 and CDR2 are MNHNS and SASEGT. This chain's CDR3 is CASSQGIGMKGNTGELFF. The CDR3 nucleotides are TGTGCCAGCAGTCAAGGTATAGGGATGAAGGGGAACACCGGGGAGCTGTTTTTT.

DNA of the CDR3: TGTGCCAGTCCCAGGGTAGCGGGACAAGAGACCCAGTACTTC. Protein sequence: CASPRVAGQETQYF. The gene calls are TRBV2 and TRBJ2-5; 8 bases align to TRBD2. Per the germline V gene, CDR1 is SNHLY and CDR2 is FYNNEI. This CDR3 is built from 14 residues. V dropped 9 bases and J dropped 2; count of bases not matched to a gene: 8.

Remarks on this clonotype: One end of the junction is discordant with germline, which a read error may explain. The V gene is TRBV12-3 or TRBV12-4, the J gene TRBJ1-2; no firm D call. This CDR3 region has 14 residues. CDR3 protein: CASSFQSANYGHTF. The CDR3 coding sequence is TGTGCCAGCAGTTTTCAGTCAGCCAACTATGGCCACACCTTC.

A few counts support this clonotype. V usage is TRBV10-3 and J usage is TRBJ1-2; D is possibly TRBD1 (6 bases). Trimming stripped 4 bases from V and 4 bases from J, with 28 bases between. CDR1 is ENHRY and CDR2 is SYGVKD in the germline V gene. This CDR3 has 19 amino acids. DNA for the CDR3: TGTGCCATCAGTGCTCCCTCGGGGGGGCGGCCGCCTAAACCCTATGGCTACACCTTC. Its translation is CAISAPSGGRPPKPYGYTF.

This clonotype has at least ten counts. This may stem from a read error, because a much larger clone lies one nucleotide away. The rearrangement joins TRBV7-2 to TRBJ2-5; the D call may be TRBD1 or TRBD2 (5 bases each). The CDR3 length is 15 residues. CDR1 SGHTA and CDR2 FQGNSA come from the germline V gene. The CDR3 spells CASSLAGRSQETQHF. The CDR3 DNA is TGTGCCAGCAGCTTAGCGGGACGTAGTCAAGAGACCCAGCACTTC.